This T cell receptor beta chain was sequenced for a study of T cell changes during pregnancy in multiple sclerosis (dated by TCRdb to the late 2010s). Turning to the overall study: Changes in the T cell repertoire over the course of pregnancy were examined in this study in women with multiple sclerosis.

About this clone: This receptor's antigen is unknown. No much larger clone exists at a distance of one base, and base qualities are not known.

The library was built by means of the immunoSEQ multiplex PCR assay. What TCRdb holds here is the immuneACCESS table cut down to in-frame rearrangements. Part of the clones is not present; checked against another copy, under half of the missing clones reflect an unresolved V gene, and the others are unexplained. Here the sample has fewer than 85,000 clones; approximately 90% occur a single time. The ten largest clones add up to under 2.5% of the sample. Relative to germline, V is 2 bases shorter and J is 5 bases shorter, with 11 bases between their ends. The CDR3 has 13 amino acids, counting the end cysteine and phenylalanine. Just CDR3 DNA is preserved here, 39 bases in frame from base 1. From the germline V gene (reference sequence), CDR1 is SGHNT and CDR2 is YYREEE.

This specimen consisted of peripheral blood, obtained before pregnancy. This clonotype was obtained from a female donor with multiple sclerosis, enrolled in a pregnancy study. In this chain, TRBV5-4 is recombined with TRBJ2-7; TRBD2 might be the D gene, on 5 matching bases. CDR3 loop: CASSLRDRDEQYF. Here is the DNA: TGTGCCAGCAGCTTACGGGATCGCGACGAGCAGTACTTC.